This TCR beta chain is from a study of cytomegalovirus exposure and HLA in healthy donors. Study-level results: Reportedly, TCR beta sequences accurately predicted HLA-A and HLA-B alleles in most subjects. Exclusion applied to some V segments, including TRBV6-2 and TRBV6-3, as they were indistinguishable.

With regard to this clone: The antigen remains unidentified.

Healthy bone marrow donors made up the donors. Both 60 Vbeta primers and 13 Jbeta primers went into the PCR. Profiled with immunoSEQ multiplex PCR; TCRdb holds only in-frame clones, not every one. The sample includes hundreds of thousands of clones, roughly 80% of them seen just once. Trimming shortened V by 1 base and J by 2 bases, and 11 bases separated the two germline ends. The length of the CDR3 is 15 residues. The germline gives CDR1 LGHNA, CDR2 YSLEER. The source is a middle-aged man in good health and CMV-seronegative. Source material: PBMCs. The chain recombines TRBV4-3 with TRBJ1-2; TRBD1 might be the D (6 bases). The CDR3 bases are TGCGCCAGCAGCCAAGGGGGCGGGGGCAACTATGGCTACACCTTC. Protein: CASSQGGGGNYGYTF.